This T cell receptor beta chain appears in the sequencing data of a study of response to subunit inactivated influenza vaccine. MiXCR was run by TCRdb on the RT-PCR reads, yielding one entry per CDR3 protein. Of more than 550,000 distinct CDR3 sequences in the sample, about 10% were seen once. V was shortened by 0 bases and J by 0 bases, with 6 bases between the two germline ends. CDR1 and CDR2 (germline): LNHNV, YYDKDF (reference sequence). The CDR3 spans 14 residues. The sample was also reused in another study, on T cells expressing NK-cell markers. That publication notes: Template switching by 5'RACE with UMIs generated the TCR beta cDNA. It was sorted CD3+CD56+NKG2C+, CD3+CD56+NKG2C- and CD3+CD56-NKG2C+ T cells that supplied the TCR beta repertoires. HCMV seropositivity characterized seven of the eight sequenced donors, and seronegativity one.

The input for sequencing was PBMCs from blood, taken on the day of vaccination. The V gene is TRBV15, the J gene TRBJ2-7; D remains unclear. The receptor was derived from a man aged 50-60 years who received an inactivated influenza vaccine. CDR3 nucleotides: TGTGCCACCAGCAGAGATTACGCCTCCTACGAGCAGTACTTC. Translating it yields CATSRDYASYEQYF. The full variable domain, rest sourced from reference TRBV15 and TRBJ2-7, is DAMVIQNPRYQVTQFGKPVTLSCSQTLNHNVMYWYQQKSSQAPKLLFHYYDKDFNNEADTPDNFQSRRPNTSFCFLDIRSPGLGDTAMYLCATSRDYASYEQYFGPGTRLTVT.